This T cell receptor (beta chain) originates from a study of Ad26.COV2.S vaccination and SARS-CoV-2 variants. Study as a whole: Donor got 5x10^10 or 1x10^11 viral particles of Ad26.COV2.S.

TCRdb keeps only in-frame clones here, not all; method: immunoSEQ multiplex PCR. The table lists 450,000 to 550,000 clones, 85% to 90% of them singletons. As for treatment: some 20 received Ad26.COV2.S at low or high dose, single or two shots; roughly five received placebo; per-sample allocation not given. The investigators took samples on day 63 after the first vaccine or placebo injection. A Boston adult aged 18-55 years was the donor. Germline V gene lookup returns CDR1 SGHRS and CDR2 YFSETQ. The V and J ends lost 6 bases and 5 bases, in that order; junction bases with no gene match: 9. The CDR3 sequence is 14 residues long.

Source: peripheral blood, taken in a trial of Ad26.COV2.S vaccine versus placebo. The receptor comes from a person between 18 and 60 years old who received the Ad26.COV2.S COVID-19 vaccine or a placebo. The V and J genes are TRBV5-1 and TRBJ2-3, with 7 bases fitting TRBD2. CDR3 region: CASTLAGAGDTQYF. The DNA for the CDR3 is TGCGCCAGCACCCTTGCGGGAGCCGGAGATACGCAGTATTTT.